This TCR beta chain appears in the sequencing data of a study of T cell changes during pregnancy in multiple sclerosis (dated by TCRdb to about 2019). Turning to the overall study: The study examined how the T cell repertoire changed over the course of pregnancy in women with multiple sclerosis.

Notes on this clone: Its antigen is still unknown. No quality values exist for individual bases; no much larger clone is one base distant.

Receptor libraries were prepared by the immunoSEQ multiplex PCR assay. TCRdb retrieved this table from immuneACCESS and kept in-frame rearrangements only. Not all clones are present; in checked studies, unresolved V genes account for under half, and no reason is known for the remainder. Here the sample has around 130,000 clones; 80% to 95% occur a single time. The ten largest clones represent roughly 5.7% of the sample. Here V drops 5 bases and J drops 2 bases, and the junction holds 16 bases not matched to any gene. The CDR3 sequence holds 18 residues, the cysteine and phenylalanine included. The only DNA kept is the CDR3, 54 bases in frame from the first base. CDR1 MDHEN and CDR2 SYDVKM were looked up in the germline V gene.

Rearrangement joined TRBV28 to TRBJ2-7, and 9 bases in between align with TRBD1. Sequenced here: peripheral blood, sampled before pregnancy. This clonotype was sampled from a female donor with multiple sclerosis, enrolled in a pregnancy study. The sequenced DNA: TGTGCCAGCAGTCAGATATCCCCGGGACAGGGAACCCCCTACGAGCAGTACTTC. Its protein is CASSQISPGQGTPYEQYF.